A selection of T cell receptor beta chains follows, all from one sample in a study of blood T cells in healthy people across ages. TCRdb analysed the 5' RACE reads with MiXCR anew, one entry per CDR3 protein. The sample holds almost 1 million distinct CDR3 sequences, roughly 51% seen once. The source material was blood. Receptor source: a woman in her sixties in good health. Each CDR3 is given with its conserved first and last residue. A D gene is named only where the DNA matches it firmly. Clone size is shown for a subset of rows, as once, few, many or a class of expanded clone.

V gene: TRBV28; CDR3 length: 14; D gene: -; J gene: TRBJ2-7; clone size: -; CDR3 protein: CASSLEQPIYEQYF; CDR3 DNA: TGTGCCAGCAGTTTAGAACAACCGATCTACGAGCAGTACTTC
V gene: TRBV4-1; CDR3 length: 17; D gene: TRBD1; J gene: TRBJ2-1; clone size: few; CDR3 protein: CASSLNPGTGGKNEQFF; CDR3 DNA: TGCGCCAGCAGCCTAAACCCCGGGACAGGGGGAAAAAATGAGCAGTTCTTC
V gene: TRBV12-3/TRBV12-4; CDR3 length: 19; D gene: -; J gene: TRBJ2-7; clone size: -; CDR3 protein: CASSFDRKSYITHSYEQYF; CDR3 DNA: TGTGCCAGCAGTTTTGATCGGAAAAGTTACATAACCCACTCCTACGAGCAGTACTTC
V gene: TRBV12-3/TRBV12-4; CDR3 length: 13; D gene: -; J gene: TRBJ2-7; clone size: -; CDR3 protein: CASSLRSSGWQYF; CDR3 DNA: TGTGCCAGCAGTTTAAGGTCTTCAGGTTGGCAGTACTTC
V gene: TRBV3-1; CDR3 length: 12; D gene: -; J gene: TRBJ2-5; clone size: many; CDR3 protein: CASSQEAETQYF; CDR3 DNA: TGTGCCAGCAGCCAAGAGGCGGAGACCCAGTACTTC
V gene: TRBV28; CDR3 length: 15; D gene: TRBD1; J gene: TRBJ2-5; clone size: -; CDR3 protein: CASRIRQGRYETQYF; CDR3 DNA: TGTGCCAGCAGGATACGACAGGGCCGGTATGAGACCCAGTACTTC
V gene: TRBV7-3; CDR3 length: 17; D gene: TRBD2; J gene: TRBJ2-4; clone size: -; CDR3 protein: CASSNGLAGGPGYIQYF; CDR3 DNA: TGTGCCAGCAGCAATGGACTAGCGGGAGGGCCTGGGTACATTCAGTACTTC
V gene: TRBV7-9; CDR3 length: 13; D gene: -; J gene: TRBJ2-6; clone size: few; CDR3 protein: CASSRERANVLTF; CDR3 DNA: TGTGCCAGCAGCAGAGAAAGGGCCAACGTCCTGACTTTC
V gene: TRBV29-1; CDR3 length: 12; D gene: -; J gene: TRBJ2-3; clone size: -; CDR3 protein: CSVGGIPDTQYF; CDR3 DNA: TGCAGCGTTGGCGGGATACCAGATACGCAGTATTTT
V gene: TRBV29-1; CDR3 length: 13; D gene: TRBD2; J gene: TRBJ2-5; clone size: -; CDR3 protein: CSVDSGTGETQYF; CDR3 DNA: TGCAGCGTTGATAGCGGGACGGGAGAGACCCAGTACTTC